The clone carrying this T cell receptor beta chain has a handful of counts. What it binds is unknown. A single record per CDR3 protein comes from TCRdb applying MiXCR to the 5' RACE reads. Seen here are about 140,000 distinct CDR3 sequences, 6.5% to 8.5% observed once, and the top ten hold under 7.5%. The data were obtained in a study of CD8 T cells in ankylosing spondylitis. The junction had 6 bases not matched to a gene; V was cut back by 5 bases and J by 3 bases. The CDR3 length is 15 residues. Germline values: CDR1 MNHEY, CDR2 SVGEGT. Findings of the study overall: Enrichment of disease-linked clones was reportedly significant in matched ankylosing spondylitis synovial fluid. The authors found the disease-linked clones to be CD8+ and relatively rare in peripheral blood. Ankylosing spondylitis blood seemed to carry a telltale TCR beta motif made of roughly eight highly homologous variants.

The sample consisted of synovial fluid, either unsorted or a sorted T cell fraction (not recorded which). This chain uses TRBV6-2 or TRBV6-3 with TRBJ2-7; 11 positions agree with TRBD2. The receptor was isolated from a male donor with ankylosing spondylitis. In nucleotides, the CDR3 is TGTGCCAGCAGTCCAGCTAGCGGGAGGTTCTACGAGCAGTACTTC. This encodes CASSPASGRFYEQYF.